This T cell receptor (beta chain) was found in a study of T cell changes during pregnancy in multiple sclerosis. This table comes from immunoSEQ multiplex PCR, and its TCRdb copy is limited to in-frame clones, with some not included. The data show some 80,000 clones, around 90% seen once. The V and J ends lost 5 bases and 4 bases respectively, with 14 bases between them. Germline loops: CDR1 SGHTA, CDR2 FQGNSA. CDR3 length: 15 residues. The genes are TRBV7-2 and TRBJ1-4; D remains unclear. Specimen: peripheral blood, collected in the first trimester of pregnancy. The clonotype comes from a female donor in good health, enrolled as a control in a pregnancy study. The CDR3, as DNA: TGTGCCAGCAGCCCCGGACGGGAGTTTAATGAAAAACTGTTTTTT. It is translated as CASSPGREFNEKLFF.